A selection of T cell receptor beta chains follows, all from one sample in a study of patients and donors after allogeneic stem cell transplantation. MiXCR, applied by TCRdb to the RT-PCR reads, yields one record per CDR3 protein. The sample lists approximately 150,000 distinct CDR3 sequences; roughly 35% were seen once. The specimen sequenced was blood, either unsorted or a sorted T cell fraction (not recorded which). Receptors were obtained from a human donor who was either an allogeneic HSCT recipient or a stem cell or donor lymphocyte infusion donor (not recorded which). It is not recorded whose cells these are; they may come from a transplant donor. Each CDR3 is given with its conserved first and last residue. D genes are given only for firm matches. Clone size, where shown, is once, few, many, or a class for clones that have expanded.

j_call: TRBJ1-1; d_call: -; clone_size: -; v_call: TRBV28; cdr3_nt: TGTGCCAGCAGCTTTCCAATGCGCACTGAAGCTTTCTTT; cdr3_aa: CASSFPMRTEAFF
j_call: TRBJ1-2; d_call: TRBD1; clone_size: -; v_call: TRBV20-1; cdr3_nt: TGCAGTGCTGACTGGGACAGCTCTTATGGCTACACCTTC; cdr3_aa: CSADWDSSYGYTF
j_call: TRBJ1-4; d_call: -; clone_size: -; v_call: TRBV27; cdr3_nt: TGTGCCAGCAGTCGCGGGGGGGCACAGGAAAAACTGTTTTTT; cdr3_aa: CASSRGGAQEKLFF
j_call: TRBJ1-3; d_call: -; clone_size: few; v_call: TRBV5-1; cdr3_nt: TGCGCCAGCAGCTCGGACCGCCCTGGAAACACCATATATTTT; cdr3_aa: CASSSDRPGNTIYF
j_call: TRBJ1-1; d_call: TRBD1; clone_size: few; v_call: TRBV5-1; cdr3_nt: TGCGCCAGCAGCTCACGTCCCGGGACAGGGCCAGGGGCTGAAGCTTTCTTT; cdr3_aa: CASSSRPGTGPGAEAFF
j_call: TRBJ2-3; d_call: TRBD2; clone_size: few; v_call: TRBV9; cdr3_nt: TGTGCCAGCAGCGTAGACCCAGCGGGGGGAGCCACAGATACGCAGTATTTT; cdr3_aa: CASSVDPAGGATDTQYF
j_call: TRBJ2-1; d_call: -; clone_size: -; v_call: TRBV7-6; cdr3_nt: TGTGCCAGCAGCAATCCCGGGGTGACCTACAATGAGCAGTTCTTC; cdr3_aa: CASSNPGVTYNEQFF
j_call: TRBJ1-1; d_call: -; clone_size: few; v_call: TRBV20-1; cdr3_nt: TGCAGTGCTAGAGATCTTGTGGGTACCCCCGGACCGTACGCTGAAGCTTTCTTT; cdr3_aa: CSARDLVGTPGPYAEAFF
j_call: TRBJ1-1; d_call: TRBD1; clone_size: few; v_call: TRBV28; cdr3_nt: TGTGCCAGCAGTAAACGACAGGGAGGCACTGAAGCTTTCTTT; cdr3_aa: CASSKRQGGTEAFF
j_call: TRBJ1-5; d_call: -; clone_size: -; v_call: TRBV19; cdr3_nt: TGTGCCAGTAGTATGGATGAGGCCTGGCATTTT; cdr3_aa: CASSMDEAWHF
j_call: TRBJ1-1; d_call: -; clone_size: -; v_call: TRBV5-5; cdr3_nt: TGTGCCAGCACCCCAGCGGGGGGAAGCGAAGCTTTCTTT; cdr3_aa: CASTPAGGSEAFF
j_call: TRBJ1-6; d_call: TRBD1; clone_size: -; v_call: TRBV7-2; cdr3_nt: TGTGCCAGCAGTTTCCTCATCCGGGACAGTAATTCACCCCTCCACTTT; cdr3_aa: CASSFLIRDSNSPLHF
j_call: TRBJ1-5; d_call: -; clone_size: -; v_call: TRBV28; cdr3_nt: TGTGCACATCTAGGCTTGGGGCTCAATCAGCCCCAGCATTTT; cdr3_aa: CAHLGLGLNQPQHF
j_call: TRBJ1-1; d_call: -; clone_size: few; v_call: TRBV7-6; cdr3_nt: TGTGCCAGCAGCTATGGTGTCGGACGCATGAACACTGAAGCTTTCTTT; cdr3_aa: CASSYGVGRMNTEAFF
j_call: TRBJ2-5; d_call: TRBD2; clone_size: -; v_call: TRBV12-3/TRBV12-4; cdr3_nt: TGTGCCAGCAGTTTCTGGGCGGGGGGGCCAGCAGAGACCCAGTACTTC; cdr3_aa: CASSFWAGGPAETQYF
j_call: TRBJ2-2; d_call: -; clone_size: -; v_call: TRBV6-2/TRBV6-3; cdr3_nt: TGTGCCAGCAGTTATAAGGTGAACACCGGGGAGCTGTTTTTT; cdr3_aa: CASSYKVNTGELFF
j_call: TRBJ1-4; d_call: TRBD1; clone_size: -; v_call: TRBV7-9; cdr3_nt: TGTGCCAGCAGCCGTGACAGGGTTATTGAAAAACTGTTTTTT; cdr3_aa: CASSRDRVIEKLFF
j_call: TRBJ2-3; d_call: -; clone_size: -; v_call: TRBV5-6; cdr3_nt: TGTGCCAGCAGCATCGGGCCCGCTCAGAGGGATACGCAGTATTTT; cdr3_aa: CASSIGPAQRDTQYF
j_call: TRBJ2-2; d_call: TRBD1; clone_size: -; v_call: TRBV6-5; cdr3_nt: TGTGCCAGCAGTTACGGGGACAGGTACACCGGGGAGCTGTTTTTT; cdr3_aa: CASSYGDRYTGELFF
j_call: TRBJ1-2; d_call: -; clone_size: -; v_call: TRBV3-1; cdr3_nt: TGTGCCAGCAGCCAAGACAGGGGCAGCTACACCTTC; cdr3_aa: CASSQDRGSYTF
j_call: TRBJ2-3; d_call: -; clone_size: -; v_call: TRBV4-3; cdr3_nt: TGCGCCAGCAGCCAAACTCAACGGGTAAATACGCAGTATTTT; cdr3_aa: CASSQTQRVNTQYF
j_call: TRBJ1-2; d_call: -; clone_size: few; v_call: TRBV27; cdr3_nt: TGTGCCAGCAGTTTCTCTGGTCGGGCCAACTATGGCTACACCTTC; cdr3_aa: CASSFSGRANYGYTF
j_call: TRBJ1-1; d_call: -; clone_size: -; v_call: TRBV5-8; cdr3_nt: TGTGCCAGCAGCAGAGGGGTGGCCACTGAAGCTTTCTTT; cdr3_aa: CASSRGVATEAFF
j_call: TRBJ1-5; d_call: -; clone_size: -; v_call: TRBV10-3; cdr3_nt: TGTGCCATCAGTGAACACAGTGATTCCAATCAGCCCCAGCATTTT; cdr3_aa: CAISEHSDSNQPQHF
j_call: TRBJ2-4; d_call: -; clone_size: -; v_call: TRBV13; cdr3_nt: TGTGCCAGCGGAGAGGTAGCCAAAAACATTCAGTACTTC; cdr3_aa: CASGEVAKNIQYF
j_call: TRBJ1-1; d_call: -; clone_size: -; v_call: TRBV5-4; cdr3_nt: TGTGCCAGCAGCTTCCGGGACACTGAAGCTTTCTTT; cdr3_aa: CASSFRDTEAFF
j_call: TRBJ2-1; d_call: -; clone_size: -; v_call: TRBV24-1; cdr3_nt: TGTGCCACCAGTGCCTCGGTCTCCTGGTGGGATGAGCAGTTCTTC; cdr3_aa: CATSASVSWWDEQFF
j_call: TRBJ1-2; d_call: -; clone_size: -; v_call: TRBV15; cdr3_nt: TGTGCCACCAGCTTCGACACGCCGGGGTATGGCTACACCTTC; cdr3_aa: CATSFDTPGYGYTF
j_call: TRBJ1-5; d_call: -; clone_size: -; v_call: TRBV20-1; cdr3_nt: TGCAGTGCTGGTGTCCTGGCGGGTGATCAGCCCCAGCATTTT; cdr3_aa: CSAGVLAGDQPQHF
j_call: TRBJ1-5; d_call: -; clone_size: few; v_call: TRBV20-1; cdr3_nt: TGCAGTGCTCCAGACTGGGATAGCAATCAGCCCCAGCATTTT; cdr3_aa: CSAPDWDSNQPQHF
j_call: TRBJ2-3; d_call: TRBD2; clone_size: -; v_call: TRBV27; cdr3_nt: TGTGCCAGCAGCCCCGGGACTATTAGCACAGATACGCAGTATTTT; cdr3_aa: CASSPGTISTDTQYF
j_call: TRBJ1-5; d_call: -; clone_size: -; v_call: TRBV9; cdr3_nt: TGTGCCAGCAGCGCCCCGGAGGCGCGAAATCAGCCCCAGCATTTT; cdr3_aa: CASSAPEARNQPQHF
j_call: TRBJ1-5; d_call: -; clone_size: few; v_call: TRBV27; cdr3_nt: TGTGCCAGCAGTTTATTCGGCGGATATCAGCCCCAGCATTTT; cdr3_aa: CASSLFGGYQPQHF
j_call: TRBJ1-5; d_call: -; clone_size: -; v_call: TRBV28; cdr3_nt: TGTGCCAGCAGTACCTATGGCAATCAGCCCCAGCATTTT; cdr3_aa: CASSTYGNQPQHF
j_call: TRBJ2-1; d_call: -; clone_size: -; v_call: TRBV28; cdr3_nt: TGTGCCAGCACCCTTATGGGTACGGGGTTTTACGGTCAGTTCTTC; cdr3_aa: CASTLMGTGFYGQFF
j_call: TRBJ1-5; d_call: -; clone_size: once; v_call: TRBV30; cdr3_nt: TGTGCCTGGAGGGGCCAGGGCCGTGGCAATCAGCCCCAGCATTTT; cdr3_aa: CAWRGQGRGNQPQHF
j_call: TRBJ1-1; d_call: -; clone_size: many; v_call: TRBV9; cdr3_nt: TGTGCCAGCAGCGTAGCTGAAGGGATGAGCCCTGAAGCTTTCTTT; cdr3_aa: CASSVAEGMSPEAFF
j_call: TRBJ1-1; d_call: -; clone_size: -; v_call: TRBV20-1; cdr3_nt: TGCAGTGAGGGGGACGCTGAAGCTTTCTTT; cdr3_aa: CSEGDAEAFF
j_call: TRBJ1-4; d_call: -; clone_size: -; v_call: TRBV3-1; cdr3_nt: TGTGCCAGCAGCCCCCTTAAACTTGAAAAACTGTTTTTT; cdr3_aa: CASSPLKLEKLFF
j_call: TRBJ1-5; d_call: -; clone_size: few; v_call: TRBV9; cdr3_nt: TGTGCCAGCAGCGTAGATAAAAGGACAAATAGCAATCAGCCCCAGCATTTT; cdr3_aa: CASSVDKRTNSNQPQHF
j_call: TRBJ2-1; d_call: -; clone_size: -; v_call: TRBV6-5; cdr3_nt: TGTGCCAGCAGTTCCGCAGGAGCGGAAACCTACAATGAGCAGTTCTTC; cdr3_aa: CASSSAGAETYNEQFF
j_call: TRBJ2-1; d_call: TRBD2; clone_size: few; v_call: TRBV7-2; cdr3_nt: TGTGCCAGCAGCCTAACGGGACTAGCGGGCGATGAGCAGTTCTTC; cdr3_aa: CASSLTGLAGDEQFF
j_call: TRBJ1-1; d_call: -; clone_size: -; v_call: TRBV5-5; cdr3_nt: TGTGCCAGCAGTCGAATTAAGGGCAGGAATACTGAAGCTTTCTTT; cdr3_aa: CASSRIKGRNTEAFF
j_call: TRBJ1-4; d_call: TRBD1; clone_size: few; v_call: TRBV11-2; cdr3_nt: TGTGCCAGCAGCCTCGGACAGGCCAGGGGCGAAAAACTGTTTTTT; cdr3_aa: CASSLGQARGEKLFF
j_call: TRBJ1-1; d_call: -; clone_size: few; v_call: TRBV20-1; cdr3_nt: TGCAGTGCTCGGACCACTGAAGCTTTCTTT; cdr3_aa: CSARTTEAFF
j_call: TRBJ1-4; d_call: -; clone_size: few; v_call: TRBV12-3/TRBV12-4; cdr3_nt: TGTGCCAGCAGTTTTGGGGCGGGAGGAGAAAAACTGTTTTTT; cdr3_aa: CASSFGAGGEKLFF
j_call: TRBJ2-2; d_call: -; clone_size: -; v_call: TRBV9; cdr3_nt: TGTGCCAGCGGGTACACCGGGGAGCTGTTTTTT; cdr3_aa: CASGYTGELFF
j_call: TRBJ1-2; d_call: -; clone_size: -; v_call: TRBV7-9; cdr3_nt: TGTGCCAGCAGGGGGATTTACGATGGCTACACCTTC; cdr3_aa: CASRGIYDGYTF
j_call: TRBJ2-3; d_call: -; clone_size: -; v_call: TRBV10-3; cdr3_nt: TGTGCCATCAGGAGCGCGGGGCCAGATACGCAGTATTTT; cdr3_aa: CAIRSAGPDTQYF